Below, 19 T cell receptor beta chains from the same sample are listed, as sequenced in a study of blood T cell repertoires in COVID-19. Method: immunoSEQ multiplex PCR; TCRdb's copy keeps in-frame clones and lacks some. The data contain some 340,000 clones, roughly four fifths of them singletons. The sample consisted of PBMCs or T cells enriched from blood (not recorded which). These receptor sequences come from a woman between 50 and 59 years old who had recovered from COVID-19.

CDR3 DNA sequence: TGTGCCAGCAGATCCTCGGCTAGCGGGGGGACCCAGTACTTC. Translated, it gives CASRSSASGGTQYF. This chain connects TRBV2 to TRBJ2-5, with 10 bases matching TRBD2. The CDR3 consists of 14 residues. Trimming removed 6 bases from V and 7 bases from J; junction bases left unmatched: 8. Germline V gives CDR1 SNHLY, CDR2 FYNNEI.

The chain joins TRBV30 to TRBJ2-1, with D unresolved. This CDR3 has 13 amino acids. Between the trimmed V and J ends, which lost 0 bases and 7 bases, there was a span of 10 bases. CDR1 and CDR2 from the germline V gene are GTSNPN and SVGIG (reference sequence). CDR3 in DNA: TGTGCCTGGAGTGTAAGGTCGCGGAATGAGCAGTTCTTC. Translation: CAWSVRSRNEQFF.

The V and J genes are TRBV3-1 (or the pseudogene TRBV3-2) and TRBJ2-7; tentative D call: TRBD1 (5 bases). The CDR3 consists of 17 residues. Germline loops: CDR1 LGHDT, CDR2 YNNKEL (reference sequence). V lost 0 bases and J lost 0, with 15 bases in between. CDR3 sequence: CASSQDLRGSSSYEQYF. The CDR3 DNA follows: TGTGCCAGCAGCCAAGACCTTAGGGGATCCAGCTCCTACGAGCAGTACTTC.

J is TRBJ1-1 and V is TRBV30, with D possibly being TRBD1 (5 bases). The CDR3 is 13 amino acids. The germline V gene has CDR1 GTSNPN and CDR2 SVGIG (reference sequence). Trimming shortened V by 1 base and J by 6 bases, and 12 bases separated the two germline ends. This CDR3 reads CAWSDRFMPEAFF. CDR3 nucleotides: TGTGCCTGGAGTGACAGGTTCATGCCTGAAGCTTTCTTT.

The rearrangement links TRBV18 to TRBJ1-1; 8 bases align to TRBD1. Germline V gene lookup returns CDR1 KGHSH and CDR2 LQKENI. The CDR3 extends over 14 amino acids. V was pared by 6 bases and J by 1 base, with 4 bases of the junction left unmatched. CDR3 DNA: TGTGCCAGCTCGGAGGGACAGGAGAACACTGAAGCTTTCTTT. Protein product: CASSEGQENTEAFF.

The chain uses TRBV4-2 and TRBJ1-2; TRBD1 agrees at 9 bases. V was pared by 4 bases and J by 6 bases, with 6 bases of the junction left unmatched. The germline CDR1 and CDR2 sequences are LGHNA and YNFKEQ. This CDR3 has 14 amino acids. Here the CDR3 reads CASSPPWTGDGYTF. Here the CDR3 DNA reads TGTGCCAGCAGCCCCCCCTGGACAGGGGATGGCTACACCTTC.

This clone was seen a single time. The chain uses TRBV7-2 and TRBJ2-6; D remains ambiguous. The germline V gene encodes CDR1 SGHTA and CDR2 FQGNSA. The V gene lost 1 base and the J gene lost 3 bases, with 7 bases spanning the gap. This CDR3 contains 15 residues. The CDR3 DNA reads TGTGCCAGCAGCTTAGTATCTAGTGGGGCCAACGTCCTGACTTTC. This translates into CASSLVSSGANVLTF.

Of note for this clone: The same CDR3 arises from other DNA sequences in this sample as well. The chain joins TRBV7-2 to TRBJ1-5; D not certain. Per the germline V gene, CDR1 is SGHTA and CDR2 is FQGNSA. This CDR3 comprises 13 residues. V was trimmed by 5 bases and J by 4 bases, leaving 9 bases between them. CDR3 amino acids: CASSPGGNQPQHF. Written as DNA, the CDR3 is TGTGCCAGCAGCCCGGGTGGGAATCAGCCCCAGCATTTT.

As for this clone: Other DNA sequences from this sample encode an identical CDR3 as well. The rearrangement uses TRBV6-5 and TRBJ2-6, with TRBD1 as a possible D gene (6 bases). CDR1 MNHEY and CDR2 SVGAGI come from the germline V gene. V was cut by 5 bases and J by 4 bases, with 12 bases left in between. CDR3 length: 15 amino acids. CDR3 sequence: CASSTGSPGANVLTF. The DNA of the CDR3 is TGTGCCAGCAGTACAGGGTCCCCAGGGGCCAACGTCCTGACTTTC.

The rearrangement uses TRBV7-2 and TRBJ1-1, with TRBD1 as a possible D gene (6 bases). This CDR3 comprises 15 residues. Trimming took off 6 bases at V and 6 bases at J, with 20 bases between the two ends. Germline CDR1 reads SGHTA; CDR2 reads FQGNSA. The CDR3 is CASSRRTAYSAEAFF. CDR3 sequence (DNA): TGTGCCAGCAGTCGTCGGACAGCGTATTCCGCTGAAGCTTTCTTT.

J is TRBJ1-2 and V is TRBV5-6; the match to TRBD1 covers 8 bases. The CDR3 is 15 amino acids. In germline, CDR1 is SGHDT, CDR2 YYEEEE. V was clipped by 1 base and J by 5 bases; unmatched bases: 7. CDR3 sequence reads: CASSLLPTGAYGYTF. The CDR3 DNA sequence: TGTGCCAGCAGCTTGCTTCCGACAGGGGCTTATGGCTACACCTTC.

This CDR3 reads CAINPSGTANYGYTF. DNA of the CDR3: TGTGCCATCAATCCCTCCGGGACAGCTAACTATGGCTACACCTTC. The V gene is TRBV6-5, the J gene TRBJ1-2; TRBD1 matches 7 bases. Germline values: CDR1 MNHEY, CDR2 SVGAGI. The CDR3 length is 15 residues. V lost 10 bases, J lost 0 bases, and 11 bases stayed unmatched.

This chain links TRBV6-5 with TRBJ1-5, with 7 bases that match TRBD1. V trimming: 6 bases; J trimming: 5 bases; junction bases outside the gene matches: 7. This CDR3 has 14 residues. Germline V gene sequence: CDR1 MNHEY, CDR2 SVGAGI. This CDR3 is CASSPVDRDQPQHF. The CDR3 DNA sequence: TGTGCCAGCAGCCCGGTTGACAGGGATCAGCCCCAGCATTTT.

The chain employs TRBV4-3 and TRBJ1-1; perhaps TRBD1 as D (5 bases). Germline CDR1 LGHNA, CDR2 YSLEER. The germline V and J ends were trimmed by 0 bases and 1 base, with 6 bases remaining between them. CDR3 size: 14 residues. The CDR3 spells CASSQDRANTEAFF. The CDR3 DNA reads TGCGCCAGCAGCCAAGACAGGGCGAACACTGAAGCTTTCTTT.

The table lists this clone with a few counts. The V call is TRBV10-3, the J call TRBJ1-5, with D unresolved. The V end was cut by 3 bases, the J end by 6 bases, with 12 bases between. Per germline, CDR1 ENHRY and CDR2 SYGVKD. CDR3 size: 14 residues. The CDR3 loop is CAISDEGAGQPQHF. CDR3 sequence (DNA): TGTGCCATCAGTGACGAGGGCGCGGGTCAGCCCCAGCATTTT.

The rearrangement links TRBV6-2 or TRBV6-3 to TRBJ2-7, with 11 bases lining up with TRBD2. The length of the CDR3 is 18 residues. With 0 bases clipped from V and 2 bases from J, the junction kept 9 bases outside the gene matches. Germline V lookup: CDR1 MNHEY, CDR2 SVGEGT. The CDR3 coding sequence is TGTGCCAGCAGTTACTCGAAGGGAGTGGGACTAGCGGCCTACGAGCAGTACTTC. It specifies CASSYSKGVGLAAYEQYF.

This clone has just one count. The rearrangement links TRBV7-3 to TRBJ2-1; 7 nucleotides align to TRBD2. Germline V CDR1 and CDR2: SGHTA, FQGTGA. The CDR3 sequence is 16 residues long. V was pared by 5 bases and J by 6 bases, with 13 bases of the junction left unmatched. CDR3 sequence reads: CASSVSGPGGLNEQFF. As DNA, the CDR3 is TGTGCCAGCAGCGTTTCTGGACCGGGGGGACTCAATGAGCAGTTCTTC. Full variable domain (remainder filled in from reference TRBV7-3 and TRBJ2-1): GAGVSQTPSNKVTEKGKYVELRCDPISGHTALYWYRQSLGQGPEFLIYFQGTGAADDSGLPNDRFFAVRPEGSVSTLKIQRTERGDSAVYLCASSVSGPGGLNEQFFGPGTRLTVL.

The chain carries TRBV14 and TRBJ1-6; no reliable D call. Germline CDR1 reads SGHDN; CDR2 reads FVKESK. The CDR3 is 15 residues long. V gave up 2 bases and J gave up 7 bases, with 12 bases separating them. Written as DNA, the CDR3 is TGTGCCAGCAGCCAATCGTTGGCTCTCAATTCACCCCTCCACTTT. It encodes CASSQSLALNSPLHF.

This rearrangement joins TRBV9 to TRBJ1-3; D gene uncertain. Trimming took off 0 bases at V and 8 bases at J, with 18 bases between the two ends. CDR3 length: 16 residues. Germline V CDR1 and CDR2: SGDLS, YYNGEE. CDR3 loop: CASSVDPPRGWDTIYF. Here the CDR3 DNA reads TGTGCCAGCAGCGTAGACCCTCCCCGGGGATGGGACACCATATATTTT.